Sequencing of this T cell receptor (beta chain) was carried out in a study of identical twins (dated by TCRdb to 2016 to 2017). With respect to the entire study: To test whether fetal clonotypes persist, this study deep-sequenced TCR alpha and beta repertoires from monozygotic twins, from unrelated adults of various ages, and from cord blood. Replicate twin experiments were performed at different times using different library preparation protocols to rule out contamination. General study outcomes and caveats: Zero-insertion analyses could be partly confounded by invariant T cells such as MAIT and iNKT, although diverse VJ usage argued against such confounding for most clonotypes. Abundant cord blood beta clonotypes had fewer insertions, young adult naive repertoires showed a similar but weaker trend, and memory repertoires showed no such trend. Compared with coincidental sharing between unrelated individuals, out-of-frame TCR alpha sequences shared between twins had an excess of sequences with low generation probability. Out-of-frame TCR alpha sharing in monozygotic twins was systematically underestimated by recombination models, whereas sharing between unrelated individuals was in agreement with the recombination models. A weaker excess of twin sharing was found in beta out-of-frame sequences because the signal-to-noise ratio was lowered by fewer shared sequences. Because the same donors could not be followed over many years, the conclusions relied on cross-sectional statistical analysis.

The library was obtained by 5' RACE. This sample was sequenced with an Illumina HiSeq 2000. A universal primer binding site was introduced by template switching, and a unique molecular identifier was present in the final cDNA, enabling accurate counting of TCR cDNA molecules. Specific primers in the conserved constant-segment region were used to synthesize first-strand cDNA for TCR alpha and beta chains. To control for contamination, every cDNA library was double barcoded, receiving both a SMART-Mk sample barcode and Illumina barcodes. Two successive PCR steps introduced TruSeq adapter sequences along with Illumina sample barcodes. Sequencing of the TCR alpha and beta cDNA libraries was done on the Illumina HiSeq platform using custom primers. The authors' pipeline ran thus. MiGEC processed the raw reads to extract unique molecular identifiers, while MiXCR was used to determine the CDR3 positions. Recombination models were inferred per individual with the repgenHMM and IGoR tools using an EM algorithm. Shared clonotype analysis was performed with the tcR package in R, normalizing sharing by the product of cloneset sizes. To study raw recombination without the effects of thymic and clonal selection, out-of-frame nonproductive sequences were analyzed. TCRdb redid the processing of the public reads, applying fastp at Q25 and MiXCR, and retained in-frame beta chains. Identical CDR3 protein sequences are pooled into one entry, listed with their most common genes and DNA. TCRdb's processing, not the study's, gives the V and J calls here. A total of about 280,000 distinct CDR3 sequences appear in this sample, under 9% of them only once. Clones ranked in the top ten supply more than 2% of the sample.

All donors were healthy Caucasians. Three pairs of female monozygotic twins, all aged roughly 18 to 29 years, made up the twin cohort. Miltenyi CD45RO+ enrichment and human naive T-cell isolation kits were used to isolate memory (CD45RO+) and naive T cells from PBMC. The CDR3 runs 16 amino acids, cysteine and phenylalanine included. The entry retains the CDR3 DNA only, 48 bases that are in frame from base 1. Relative to germline, V is missing 2 bases and J is missing 8 bases, with 13 bases of the junction outside any gene match. CDR1 and CDR2 were assigned from the germline V gene as SGHRS and YFSETQ. This clonotype was found many times. Its cognate antigen has yet to be identified. No per-base quality is available; no much larger clone lies one base away. The same specimen was also included in a second study, on yellow fever vaccine responses in identical twins. Taken from the second paper: The T cell response to vaccination in identical twins was reported by the authors to appear partly convergent and partly personalized. The study precisely tracked vaccine-responding T cell clones in identical twins.

The sequencing sample was made of memory (CD45RO+) T cells sorted from blood. Sample cell subset or site, as interpreted from the label and publication: CD45RO+ enriched T cells. The rearranged chain carries TRBV5-1 and TRBJ1-2, with TRBD1 identical over 9 junction bases. The sequence was collected from a woman in her late teens or twenties in good health. This receptor has the CDR3 CASSFRQGGEAEGYTF. The nucleotides read TGCGCCAGCAGCTTCCGACAGGGGGGAGAAGCAGAGGGCTACACCTTC.